Reported below is one TCR beta chain. V was shortened by 0 bases and J by 6 bases, with 12 bases between the two germline ends. This CDR3 is built from 15 residues. Germline CDR1 and CDR2: LNHNV and YYDKDF (reference sequence). After isolation, RNA underwent reverse transcription to generate cDNA as the sequencing template. Some clones are missing from TCRdb's copy, which holds only in-frame ones; the method was immunoSEQ multiplex PCR. This table has around 65,000 clones, around half appearing once. The sample comes from a study of CD8+ T cells in alopecia areata. This receptor was identified in a human donor with alopecia areata. The chain has TRBV15 and TRBJ1-5; D is unclear. The sequencing used CD8+ T cells sorted from blood, collected at week 0. The chain's CDR3 is CATSRDRAVSQPQHF. The DNA of the CDR3 is TGTGCCACCAGCAGAGATAGGGCAGTGAGTCAGCCCCAGCATTTT.